The clone carrying this TCR beta chain was seen many times. Antigen specificity is unknown. This sample was included in a study of T-cell memory formation after mild COVID-19. Background on the study: Clusters were largely donor specific.

The CDR3 has 14 amino acids. The trim removed 3 bases at V and 10 bases at J, leaving 12 bases unmatched. The germline gives CDR1 SGDLS, CDR2 YYNGEE. TCRdb redid the calling of the 5' RACE reads with MiXCR, one entry per CDR3 protein. The sample consists of around 47,000 distinct CDR3 sequences, roughly 9.8% of them appearing once. General study results and limits: Contracting CD4+ clones lay largely in CM and EM, with CD8+ ones residing in EMRA. Prior to infection, memory already included some responding clones, suggesting cross-reactive memory joined.

This sequence joins TRBV9 and TRBJ1-1; 7 nucleotides agree with TRBD1. The clonotype comes from an adult woman who had mild COVID-19 (a few samples of this study predate the infection). Cell type and time point are not known. The specimen was PBMCs or a T cell subset sorted from them (not recorded which). The CDR3 reads CASSARTGLDSAFF. DNA for the CDR3: TGTGCCAGCAGCGCCCGGACAGGACTCGACTCAGCTTTCTTT.